Shown below are 30 T cell receptor beta chains from a single sample sequenced in a study of cytomegalovirus exposure and HLA in healthy donors. The data were produced by immunoSEQ multiplex PCR, yet TCRdb's version contains in-frame clones alone and is incomplete. Among 200,000 to 250,000 clones listed, 70% to 90% were seen once. The sample comprised PBMCs. The receptors were sampled from a woman between 18 and 29 years old in good health and CMV-seronegative.

The V gene is TRBV7-2, the J gene TRBJ1-2; the D is unclear. There are 12 residues in the CDR3. Germline assignment: CDR1 SGHTA and CDR2 FQGNSA. V gave up 5 bases and J gave up 5 bases, with 9 bases separating them. This CDR3 is CASSAYRYGYTF. CDR3 coding DNA: TGTGCCAGCAGCGCGTACAGATATGGCTACACCTTC.

This clone has just a few counts. V is TRBV30 and J is TRBJ1-2; TRBD1 agrees at 7 bases. Per germline, CDR1 GTSNPN and CDR2 SVGIG (reference sequence). The CDR3 has 14 amino acids. Losses at the gene ends were 1 base for V and 8 bases for J; bases not matched to a gene: 10. In DNA form, the CDR3 reads TGTGCCTGGAGTGATGGAACAGGGGTTGGGGGCTACACCTTC. This gives the protein CAWSDGTGVGGYTF.

The chain carries TRBV5-1 and TRBJ1-1; D gene uncertain. Germline V gene sequence: CDR1 SGHRS, CDR2 YFSETQ. V lost 0 bases and J 3 bases, leaving 15 bases between the germline ends. This CDR3 region has 16 residues. CDR3 amino acids: CASSLGSGSLDTEAFF. DNA of the CDR3: TGCGCCAGCAGCTTGGGATCGGGTTCCCTGGACACTGAAGCTTTCTTT.

The chain has TRBV7-9 and TRBJ2-7, with TRBD2 identical over 7 bases. Germline CDR1 is SEHNR and CDR2 is FQNEAQ (reference sequence). V lost 4 bases and J lost 3; bases outside the gene matches: 9. The CDR3 length is 15 residues. The CDR3 DNA is TGTGCCAGCAGCTCTGGGCGGGGGATACACTACGAGCAGTACTTC. Translation: CASSSGRGIHYEQYF.

The chain recombines TRBV4-1 with TRBJ2-7, with 7 bases fitting TRBD1. The ends lost 4 bases at V and 5 bases at J; junction bases unmatched: 11. The CDR3 has 15 residues. Germline V gene lookup returns CDR1 MGHRA and CDR2 YSYEKL. CDR3 in amino acids: CASSLEQGIEDEQYF. The CDR3 DNA reads as TGCGCCAGCAGCCTAGAACAGGGGATTGAGGACGAGCAGTACTTC.

This clone was counted a few times. The rearrangement uses TRBV5-1 and TRBJ2-7; D is possibly TRBD1 (6 bases). Germline V gives CDR1 SGHRS, CDR2 YFSETQ. The V end lost 5 bases, the J end lost 1 base, and 16 bases lay between the germline ends. The CDR3 has 15 amino acids. CDR3 residues: CASSYRQGLSYEQYF. CDR3 DNA sequence: TGCGCCAGCAGTTACCGCCAGGGGCTATCCTACGAGCAGTACTTC.

V gene TRBV27 combines with J gene TRBJ2-7, with TRBD1 matching 8 bases. Unmatched junction bases numbered 10, after V lost 1 base and J lost 5 bases. The CDR3 loop spans 16 amino acids. The germline CDR1 and CDR2 sequences are MNHEY and SMNVEV (reference sequence). In DNA form, the CDR3 reads TGTGCCAGCAGTTTATTCGCTGGACAGGGCTTGAACGAGCAGTACTTC. The encoded protein is CASSLFAGQGLNEQYF.

The chain couples TRBV7-2 to TRBJ1-1; D unclear. CDR1 is SGHTA, CDR2 FQGNSA, per germline. The CDR3 totals 13 residues. Between the trimmed V and J ends, which lost 1 base and 11 bases, there was a span of 14 bases. CDR3 nucleotides: TGTGCCAGCAGCTTAGGCGGGATCGGATCGGCTTTCTTT. This translates into CASSLGGIGSAFF. The variable domain in full, with the rest retrieved from reference TRBV7-2 and TRBJ1-1, is GAGVSQSPSNKVTEKGKDVELRCDPISGHTALYWYRQSLGQGLEFLIYFQGNSAPDKSGLPSDRFSAERTGGSVSTLTIQRTQQEDSAVYLCASSLGGIGSAFFGQGTRLTVV.

The J gene is TRBJ2-1, the V gene TRBV7-9; TRBD2 matches at 7 bases. Unmatched junction bases numbered 13, after V lost 5 bases and J lost 3 bases. CDR3 length equals 17 residues. Germline CDR1 SEHNR, CDR2 FQNEAQ (reference sequence). For the CDR3, the DNA is TGTGCCAGCAGCCCCCACGCCCTAGCGGATATCTACAATGAGCAGTTCTTC. Protein product: CASSPHALADIYNEQFF.

J is TRBJ2-7 and V is TRBV27; a possible D gene is TRBD2 (6 bases). Germline CDR1 is MNHEY and CDR2 is SMNVEV (reference sequence). V was clipped by 7 bases and J by 7 bases, with 11 bases between them. The CDR3 length is 11 residues. The CDR3 loop reads CASMLGGEQYF. The CDR3 DNA reads TGTGCCAGCATGTTGGGAGGAGAGCAGTACTTC.

A note on this clone: This CDR3 is also generated by other DNA sequences in the sample. The chain is built from TRBV30 and TRBJ1-1, with D maybe TRBD1 (6 bases). The V end was cut by 0 bases, the J end by 6 bases, with 8 bases between. The CDR3 spans 12 residues. The germline V gene has CDR1 GTSNPN and CDR2 SVGIG (reference sequence). CDR3 loop: CAWSVGGPEAFF. The DNA of the CDR3 is TGTGCCTGGAGTGTAGGGGGACCTGAAGCTTTCTTT.

This rearrangement joins TRBV7-9 to TRBJ2-5; 7 nucleotides align to TRBD2. The V and J ends lost 5 bases and 5 bases, in that order; junction bases with no gene match: 11. This CDR3 is built from 15 residues. Germline CDR1 is SEHNR and CDR2 is FQNEAQ (reference sequence). The DNA for the CDR3 is TGTGCCAGCAGCCCGTACCCCGGGGGGTCGGAGACCCAGTACTTC. Translated: CASSPYPGGSETQYF.

This clone has only one observation. This chain links TRBV6-1 with TRBJ2-5; the D is unclear. The CDR3 runs to 13 residues. CDR1 and CDR2 from the germline V gene are MNHNS and SASEGT. V was clipped by 6 bases and J by 4 bases, with 12 bases between them. The CDR3 protein is CASSNLWAETQYF. DNA of the CDR3: TGTGCCAGCAGCAACCTCTGGGCAGAGACCCAGTACTTC.

This chain uses TRBV29-1 with TRBJ2-3, with D perhaps matching TRBD1 (6 bases). The germline gives CDR1 SQVTM, CDR2 ANQGSEA. Trimming cost V 8 bases and J 6 bases, with 21 bases left between them. The CDR3 covers 14 residues. CDR3 region: CSSQDSLKLDTQYF. The CDR3 DNA sequence: TGCAGCTCCCAGGACAGCCTTAAGTTGGATACGCAGTATTTT.

The rearrangement joins TRBV28 to TRBJ1-1, with TRBD1 matching over 7 bases. There are 12 residues in the CDR3. Unmatched junction bases numbered 5, after V lost 5 bases and J lost 8 bases. The germline CDR1 and CDR2 sequences are MDHEN and SYDVKM. CDR3 sequence (DNA): TGTGCCAGCAGTCCCGAGGACAGGGAAGCTTTCTTT. This encodes CASSPEDREAFF.

The rearrangement links TRBV7-9 to TRBJ2-7; D is perhaps TRBD1 (6 bases). Germline V gene data show CDR1 as SEHNR and CDR2 as FQNEAQ (reference sequence). Trimming stripped 2 bases from V and 7 bases from J, with 24 bases between. This CDR3 has 17 residues. The CDR3 DNA is TGTGCCAGCAGCTTAACAGTTCGGCCAGGGGACCCTAGGGAGCAGTACTTC. The encoded protein is CASSLTVRPGDPREQYF.

The genes are TRBV6-4 and TRBJ2-2; TRBD2 agrees at 8 bases. Losses at the gene ends were 3 bases for V and 5 bases for J; bases not matched to a gene: 2. CDR3 length: 14 residues. The germline V gene has CDR1 MRHNA and CDR2 SNTAGT. This CDR3 reads CASSELADTGELFF. For the CDR3, the DNA is TGTGCCAGCAGTGAACTAGCGGATACCGGGGAGCTGTTTTTT.

This chain connects TRBV10-2 to TRBJ2-7; 8 nucleotides agree with TRBD2. Germline CDR1 reads WSHSY; CDR2 reads SAAADI. The J segment lost 2 bases and the V segment lost 5 bases, leaving 11 bases of the junction unmatched. CDR3 length: 16 residues. CDR3 nucleotides: TGCGCCAGCAGTTTAGCGGGAACTAAACCGACCTACGAGCAGTACTTC. Encoded protein: CASSLAGTKPTYEQYF.

V is TRBV4-1 and J is TRBJ1-1, with a possible D match to TRBD1 (6 bases). Germline V lookup: CDR1 MGHRA, CDR2 YSYEKL. The CDR3 consists of 17 residues. Deletions cut 3 bases from V and 4 bases from J, with 21 bases between. The CDR3 DNA reads as TGCGCCAGCAGCCACCCCCGGGAGGACAGAAGGTCCACTGAAGCTTTCTTT. The encoded protein is CASSHPREDRRSTEAFF.

The V and J genes are TRBV9 and TRBJ1-3; D is unclear. Germline assignment: CDR1 SGDLS and CDR2 YYNGEE. Trimming took 0 bases from V and 4 from J, leaving 14 bases between them. The CDR3 is 16 amino acids. The CDR3 here is CASSVGAGNAGNTIYF. The CDR3 DNA follows: TGTGCCAGCAGCGTAGGGGCCGGTAACGCCGGAAACACCATATATTTT. The full variable domain, completed using reference TRBV9 and TRBJ1-3, is DSGVTQTPKHLITATGQRVTLRCSPRSGDLSVYWYQQSLDQGLQFLIQYYNGEERAKGNILERFSAQQFPDLHSELNLSSLELGDSALYFCASSVGAGNAGNTIYFGEGSWLTVV.

The rearrangement joins TRBV21-1 to TRBJ2-5; the table gives TRBD1 as D, unverified against the DNA. TRBV21-1 is reported as a pseudogene. CDR3 length: 15 residues. The CDR3 loop reads CASASRTGGVETQYF. CDR3 bases: TGTGCCAGCGCGAGCCGAACAGGGGGCGTAGAGACCCAGTACTTC.

The J gene is TRBJ2-3, the V gene TRBV7-2; a weak D match, TRBD2 (5 bases). In germline, CDR1 is SGHTA, CDR2 FQGNSA. This CDR3 is built from 14 residues. V lost 0 bases and J 2 bases, leaving 6 bases between the germline ends. CDR3 sequence (DNA): TGTGCCAGCAGCTTAGCGAGGGCCACAGATACGCAGTATTTT. It codes for CASSLARATDTQYF.

The V call is TRBV5-1, the J call TRBJ2-4; the match to TRBD1 covers 7 bases. J gave up 8 bases and V 3 bases, and 14 bases lay outside the gene matches. Germline lookup yields CDR1 SGHRS and CDR2 YFSETQ. The CDR3 consists of 16 residues. The CDR3 nucleotides are TGCGCCAGCAGCTCTGGAGACAGGGAGAGCCGTGACATTCAGTACTTC. Amino acid sequence: CASSSGDRESRDIQYF.

V usage is TRBV7-8 and J usage is TRBJ2-7; D might be TRBD2 (6 bases). The CDR3 extends over 12 amino acids. Looked up from germline, CDR1 is SGHVS and CDR2 is FQNEAQ. V lost 4 bases and J 6 bases, leaving 10 bases between the germline ends. CDR3 in amino acids: CASSSTRGEQYF. CDR3 DNA: TGTGCCAGCAGCTCGACTAGAGGCGAGCAGTACTTC.

V is TRBV27 and J is TRBJ2-1, with D possibly TRBD1 on 6 matching bases. This CDR3 has 14 amino acids. Trimming removed 3 bases at V and 5 bases at J, with 11 bases between. CDR1 and CDR2 from the germline V gene are MNHEY and SMNVEV (reference sequence). CDR3 bases: TGTGCCAGCAGTTTCAGGGGATTCCACAATGAGCAGTTCTTC. Its protein product is CASSFRGFHNEQFF.

The chain links TRBV4-2 to TRBJ2-7; 8 nucleotides agree with TRBD2. The V segment lost 1 base and the J segment 4 bases; nucleotides outside the gene matches: 15. Germline V gene data show CDR1 as LGHNA and CDR2 as YNFKEQ. The CDR3 has 18 residues. The CDR3 sequence is CASSQGDVIGIAGYEQYF. DNA for the CDR3: TGTGCCAGCAGCCAAGGAGATGTAATAGGGATAGCGGGGTACGAGCAGTACTTC.

V and J are TRBV5-4 and TRBJ2-3; 7 bases agree with TRBD2. Germline V gives CDR1 SGHNT, CDR2 YYREEE (reference sequence). There are 17 residues in the CDR3. Losses at the gene ends were 2 bases for V and 0 bases for J; bases not matched to a gene: 9. The CDR3 coding sequence is TGTGCCAGCAGCTTCGGACTAGGCAGAACTAGCACAGATACGCAGTATTTT. Translation gives CASSFGLGRTSTDTQYF.

V usage is TRBV28 and J usage is TRBJ2-1; 13 nucleotides align to TRBD2. Looked up from germline, CDR1 is MDHEN and CDR2 is SYDVKM. The ends lost 4 bases at V and 5 bases at J; junction bases unmatched: 2. The CDR3 runs to 15 residues. In DNA form, the CDR3 reads TGTGCCAGCAGTTCGGGACTAGCGGGACACAATGAGCAGTTCTTC. Its translation is CASSSGLAGHNEQFF.

The gene calls are TRBV2 and TRBJ2-1, with TRBD2 matching 13 bases. The length of the CDR3 is 16 residues. The germline gives CDR1 SNHLY, CDR2 FYNNEI. The J segment lost 8 bases and the V segment lost 4 bases, leaving 8 bases of the junction unmatched. The CDR3 region is CASSGAGLAGVDEQFF. In DNA form, the CDR3 reads TGTGCCAGCAGTGGGGCCGGACTAGCGGGAGTTGATGAGCAGTTCTTC.

The chain carries TRBV28 and TRBJ2-5; D is perhaps TRBD2 (6 bases). V gave up 7 bases and J gave up 5 bases, with 17 bases separating them. This CDR3 has 14 amino acids. CDR1 is MDHEN, CDR2 SYDVKM, per germline. The CDR3 here is CASKIGGKEETQYF. CDR3 nucleotides: TGTGCCAGCAAAATTGGAGGGAAGGAGGAGACCCAGTACTTC.